Following are 10 T cell receptor beta chains from one sample sequenced in a study of a mutant IDH1 vaccine in newly diagnosed glioma. Repertoires were generated with immunoSEQ multiplex PCR, while TCRdb's copy carries only in-frame clones and drops some. The sample has tens of thousands of clones, roughly 79% seen once. Time point in this sample: week 35, safety follow-up. Each dose delivered 300 ug of mutant IDH1 20-mer peptide subcutaneously with imiquimod. Their specific antigens are unknown. The sample was PBMCs, taken from a glioma patient whose treatment included an IDH1 peptide vaccine. The receptors originated from a middle-aged man with glioma.

This clone was observed a few times. The genes are TRBV5-4 and TRBJ2-7; D uncertain. V lost 0 bases and J 0 bases, leaving 7 bases between the germline ends. The CDR3 loop spans 14 amino acids. Germline CDR1 reads SGHNT; CDR2 reads YYREEE (reference sequence). The CDR3 nucleotides are TGTGCCAGCAGCTTGGGGGCGGACTCCTACGAGCAGTACTTC. Protein: CASSLGADSYEQYF. The full variable domain, rest sourced from reference TRBV5-4 and TRBJ2-7, is ETGVTQSPTHLIKTRGQQVTLRCSSQSGHNTVSWYQQALGQGPQFIFQYYREEENGRGNFPPRFSGLQFPNYSSELNVNALELDDSALYLCASSLGADSYEQYFGPGTRLTVT.

This chain uses TRBV7-3 with TRBJ2-1; no clear D. The CDR3 is 13 amino acids. CDR1 SGHTA and CDR2 FQGTGA come from the germline V gene. The V end was cut by 5 bases, the J end by 4 bases, with 9 bases between. The chain's CDR3 is CASSPQAYNEQFF. CDR3 sequence (DNA): TGTGCCAGCAGCCCCCAGGCGTACAATGAGCAGTTCTTC.

The chain employs TRBV7-8 and TRBJ2-5, with D tentatively TRBD1 or TRBD2 (5 bases each). Between the trimmed V and J ends, which lost 1 base and 0 bases, there was a span of 6 bases. The CDR3 loop spans 14 amino acids. Germline V gives CDR1 SGHVS, CDR2 FQNEAQ. CDR3: CASSLGGYQETQYF. The CDR3 DNA is TGTGCCAGCAGCTTAGGGGGGTACCAAGAGACCCAGTACTTC.

The chain is built from TRBV5-4 and TRBJ2-1; 14 bases map to TRBD2. The CDR3 spans 15 residues. Germline trimming cut 5 bases from V and 5 bases from J; bases unmatched to any gene: 3. Germline loops: CDR1 SGHNT, CDR2 YYREEE (reference sequence). CDR3 amino acids: CASRTGLAGDNEQFF. The CDR3 DNA is TGTGCCAGCAGAACGGGACTAGCGGGAGACAATGAGCAGTTCTTC.

J is TRBJ1-2 and V is TRBV19; unclear D gene. Germline CDR1 and CDR2: LNHDA and SQIVND (reference sequence). Trimming cost V 3 bases and J 2 bases, with 13 bases left between them. CDR3 length: 15 amino acids. This CDR3 is CASSMVSRANYGYTF. In DNA form, the CDR3 reads TGTGCCAGTAGTATGGTATCCCGGGCGAACTATGGCTACACCTTC.

The chain's CDR3 is CASSQDQEPHSPLHF. The CDR3 DNA is TGCGCCAGCAGCCAAGATCAGGAACCTCATTCACCCCTCCACTTT. V and J are TRBV4-3 and TRBJ1-6, with D hard to call. The V and J ends lost 0 bases and 8 bases respectively, with 11 bases between them. Germline CDR1 reads LGHNA; CDR2 reads YSLEER. The CDR3 sequence is 15 residues long.

The J gene is TRBJ2-7, the V gene TRBV28, with TRBD1 as a possible D gene (5 bases). Per germline, CDR1 MDHEN and CDR2 SYDVKM. The ends were cut back, 7 bases at V and 3 bases at J, with 22 bases in the middle. This CDR3 has 16 residues. CDR3 sequence (DNA): TGTGCCAGCACCGAACCAAGGGGTTCCCCTGGCTACGAGCAGTACTTC. Translated, it gives CASTEPRGSPGYEQYF. The complete variable domain, with remaining parts taken from reference TRBV28 and TRBJ2-7, reads DVKVTQSSRYLVKRTGEKVFLECVQDMDHENMFWYRQDPGLGLRLIYFSYDVKMKEKGDIPEGYSVSREKKERFSLILESASTNQTSMYLCASTEPRGSPGYEQYFGPGTRLTVT.

This chain uses TRBV7-2 with TRBJ2-1; 12 positions match TRBD2. The ends lost 4 bases at V and 4 bases at J; junction bases unmatched: 8. CDR1 and CDR2 from the germline V gene are SGHTA and FQGNSA. CDR3 length equals 17 residues. The CDR3 DNA reads as TGTGCCAGCAGCTCCTCCGGACTAGCGGGGCGTTACAATGAGCAGTTCTTC. This encodes CASSSSGLAGRYNEQFF.

The gene calls are TRBV9 and TRBJ2-1; 12 bases align to TRBD2. V trimming: 3 bases; J trimming: 4 bases; junction bases outside the gene matches: 5. CDR1 is SGDLS and CDR2 is YYNGEE in the germline V gene. The CDR3 contains 16 residues. The CDR3 spells CASSARTSGKYNEQFF. CDR3 sequence (DNA): TGTGCCAGCAGCGCCCGGACTAGCGGGAAGTACAATGAGCAGTTCTTC.

This chain uses TRBV30 with TRBJ2-1, with 7 bases identical to TRBD1. The CDR3 length is 14 residues. Per the germline V gene, CDR1 is GTSNPN and CDR2 is SVGIG (reference sequence). V dropped 3 bases and J dropped 6; count of bases not matched to a gene: 8. CDR3 DNA: TGTGCCTGGAGCCAACTAGGGGGCTCCAATGAGCAGTTCTTC. Protein: CAWSQLGGSNEQFF.